This T cell receptor beta chain is drawn from a study of shared clonotypes between healthy human individuals. Study-wide findings and caveats: All-four-donor shared clonotypes had higher generation probabilities than non-shared clonotypes did. Shared clonotypes: about 5% naive CD4, roughly 3.5% naive CD8, 2.3% memory CD4, over 0.3% memory CD8.

The V gene's germline CDR1 is SNHLY and CDR2 FYNNEI. CDR3 length equals 15 residues. The V gene lost 4 bases and the J gene lost 2 bases, with 14 bases spanning the gap. There were no recent acute infections or vaccinations among the donors, who were healthy HIV-negative adults. A split of CD4+ cells into CD45RA+ naive and CD45RA-negative memory subsets was performed. Clones were sequenced by immunoSEQ multiplex PCR, and TCRdb holds only the in-frame ones, with some missing. Among more than 2,000,000 clones listed, approximately 95% were seen once. Points on this clone: Its antigen is unknown.

This clonotype was obtained from a man between 18 and 29 years old in good health. Some clones in this sample may be carry-over from other donors' samples. Specimen: naive CD4+ T cells from PBMCs. Noted subset: CD45RA+ positively selected. This rearrangement joins TRBV2 to TRBJ1-2; no clear D gene. The CDR3 DNA follows: TGTGCCAGCAGTGCCACCACGAGGAAGAACTATGGCTACACCTTC. It specifies CASSATTRKNYGYTF.